The 2 T cell receptor beta chains below were found in one sample sequenced in a study of T cell responses to AZD1222 COVID-19 vaccine (dated by TCRdb to the early 2020s). Taken with the paper, the label for time point translates to: about 28 days (+/-7) after the second vaccine dose. Libraries were made using the immunoSEQ multiplex PCR assay. This is the immuneACCESS table as TCRdb keeps it, with only in-frame sequences that have V and J called. A part of the clones is gone; compared with another copy, unresolved V genes explain less than half, and the rest is unexplained. In this sample the table shows 100,000 to 120,000 clones, around 90% of which occur a single time. The ten largest clones take up approximately 2.7% of the sample. Sequences were derived from peripheral blood, sampled 28 days after the second AZD1222 dose. The origin of the receptors is an adult who received the AZD1222 COVID-19 vaccine.

The rearrangement joins TRBV24-1 to TRBJ1-5; D is unclear. The CDR3 extends over 14 amino acids. Trimming took 2 bases from V and 2 from J, leaving 6 bases between them. Germline CDR1 reads KGHDR; CDR2 reads SFDVKD. The CDR3 region is CATSDSHGNQPQHF. CDR3 sequence (DNA): TGTGCCACCAGTGATTCACATGGCAATCAGCCCCAGCATTTT.

The chain uses TRBV7-8 and TRBJ2-1; 12 bases line up with TRBD2. The CDR3 covers 16 residues. With 4 bases clipped from V and 9 bases from J, the junction kept 10 bases outside the gene matches. Germline values: CDR1 SGHVS, CDR2 FQNEAQ. CDR3 sequence (DNA): TGTGCCAGCAGCTATAGTGCTAGCGGGGGGGCCGGTGAGCAGTTCTTC. Amino acid sequence: CASSYSASGGAGEQFF.